This entry lists 2 T cell receptor beta chains sequenced from one sample in a study of blood T cell repertoires in COVID-19. Libraries were prepared by immunoSEQ multiplex PCR; TCRdb keeps only in-frame clonotypes and omits some of them. The table has fewer than 150,000 clones, 88% seen once. The material sequenced was peripheral blood. The receptors originated from a woman between 65 and 79 years old who had recovered from COVID-19.

CDR3 bases: TGTGCCAGCGGGGGGGGGAACCGTTACGAGCAGTACTTC. Translated: CASGGGNRYEQYF. This chain joins TRBV7-9 and TRBJ2-7; 7 positions agree with TRBD2. Trimming took 8 bases from V and 4 from J; bases not matched to a gene: 8. This CDR3 spans 13 amino acids. Germline CDR1 reads SEHNR; CDR2 reads FQNEAQ (reference sequence).

J is TRBJ2-5 and V is TRBV21-1; the tabulated D call, TRBD1, remains unverified against the DNA. TRBV21-1 is flagged as a pseudogene. The CDR3 runs to 18 residues. The CDR3 DNA reads as TGTGCCAGCAGCCGCAAAAAATATGGACGAGGGGGCGGAGAGACCCAGTACTTC. Encoded protein: CASSRKKYGRGGGETQYF.